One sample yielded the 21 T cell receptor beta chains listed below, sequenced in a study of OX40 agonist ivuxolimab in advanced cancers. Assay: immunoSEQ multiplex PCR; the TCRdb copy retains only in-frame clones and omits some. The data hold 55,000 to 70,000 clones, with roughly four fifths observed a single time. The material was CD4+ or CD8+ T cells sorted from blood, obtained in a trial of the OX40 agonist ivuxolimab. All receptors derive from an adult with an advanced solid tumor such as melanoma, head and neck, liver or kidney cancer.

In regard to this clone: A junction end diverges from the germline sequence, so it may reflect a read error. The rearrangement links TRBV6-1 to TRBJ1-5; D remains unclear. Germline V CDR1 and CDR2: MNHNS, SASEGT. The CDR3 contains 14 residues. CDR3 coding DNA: TGTGCCATCAGTGGGCACGAAGGAGGCCAGCCCCAGCATTTT. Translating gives CAISGHEGGQPQHF.

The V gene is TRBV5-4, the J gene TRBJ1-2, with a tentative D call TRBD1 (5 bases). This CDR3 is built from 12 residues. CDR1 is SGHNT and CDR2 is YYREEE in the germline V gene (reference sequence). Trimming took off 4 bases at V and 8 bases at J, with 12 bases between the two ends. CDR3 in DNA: TGTGCCAGCAGCCGGGGGGAGGACGGCTACACCTTC. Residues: CASSRGEDGYTF.

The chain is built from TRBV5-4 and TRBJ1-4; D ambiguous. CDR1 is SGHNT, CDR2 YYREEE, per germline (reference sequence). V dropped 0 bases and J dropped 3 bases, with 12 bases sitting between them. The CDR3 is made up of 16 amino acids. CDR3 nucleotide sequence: TGTGCCAGCAGCTTGGACGGGGTCGCGGCTAATGAAAAACTGTTTTTT. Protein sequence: CASSLDGVAANEKLFF.

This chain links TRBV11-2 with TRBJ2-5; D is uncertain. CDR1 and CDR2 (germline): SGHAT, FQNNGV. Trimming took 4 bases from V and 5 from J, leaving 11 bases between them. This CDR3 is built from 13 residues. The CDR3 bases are TGTGCCAGCAGCTCCACGTTGAGGGAGACCCAGTACTTC. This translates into CASSSTLRETQYF.

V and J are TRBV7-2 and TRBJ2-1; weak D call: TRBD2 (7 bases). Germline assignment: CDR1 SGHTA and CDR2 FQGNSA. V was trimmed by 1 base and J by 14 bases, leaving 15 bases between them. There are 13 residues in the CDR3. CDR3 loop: CASSLEGGVRKFF. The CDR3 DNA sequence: TGTGCCAGCAGCTTAGAGGGGGGGGTCCGAAAGTTCTTC. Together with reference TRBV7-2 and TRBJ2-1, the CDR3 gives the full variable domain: GAGVSQSPSNKVTEKGKDVELRCDPISGHTALYWYRQSLGQGLEFLIYFQGNSAPDKSGLPSDRFSAERTGGSVSTLTIQRTQQEDSAVYLCASSLEGGVRKFFGPGTRLTVL.

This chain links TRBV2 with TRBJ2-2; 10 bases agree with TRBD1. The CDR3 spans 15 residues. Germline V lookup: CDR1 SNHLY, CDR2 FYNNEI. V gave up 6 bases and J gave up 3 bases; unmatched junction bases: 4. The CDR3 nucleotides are TGTGCCAGCAGCTGGGGGACAGGGGACACCGGGGAGCTGTTTTTT. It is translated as CASSWGTGDTGELFF.

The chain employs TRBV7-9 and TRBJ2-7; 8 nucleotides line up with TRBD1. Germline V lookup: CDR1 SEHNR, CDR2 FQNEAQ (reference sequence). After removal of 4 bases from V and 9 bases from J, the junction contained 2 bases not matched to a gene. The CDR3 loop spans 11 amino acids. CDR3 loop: CASSSRGPQYF. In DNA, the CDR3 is TGTGCCAGCAGCTCCAGGGGGCCGCAGTACTTC.

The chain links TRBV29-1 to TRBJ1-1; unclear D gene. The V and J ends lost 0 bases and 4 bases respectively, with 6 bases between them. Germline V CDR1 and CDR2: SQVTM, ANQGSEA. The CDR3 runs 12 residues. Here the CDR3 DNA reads TGCAGCGTTGAAGATCAACGCACTGAAGCTTTCTTT. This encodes CSVEDQRTEAFF. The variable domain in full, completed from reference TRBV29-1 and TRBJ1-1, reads SAVISQKPSRDICQRGTSLTIQCQVDSQVTMMFWYRQQPGQSLTLIATANQGSEATYESGFVIDKFPISRPNLTFSTLTVSNMSPEDSSIYLCSVEDQRTEAFFGQGTRLTVV.

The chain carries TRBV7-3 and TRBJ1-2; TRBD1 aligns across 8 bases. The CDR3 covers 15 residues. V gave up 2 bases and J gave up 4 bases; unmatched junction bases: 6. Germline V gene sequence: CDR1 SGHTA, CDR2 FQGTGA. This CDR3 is CASSLGGQESYGYTF. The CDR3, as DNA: TGTGCCAGCAGCTTAGGGGGACAGGAGAGCTATGGCTACACCTTC.

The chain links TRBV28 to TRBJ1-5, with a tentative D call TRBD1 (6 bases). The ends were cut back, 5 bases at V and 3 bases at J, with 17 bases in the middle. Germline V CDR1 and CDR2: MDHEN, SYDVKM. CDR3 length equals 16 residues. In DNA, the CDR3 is TGTGCCAGCAGTCCCCCCGTAGGGGGGAACAATCAGCCCCAGCATTTT. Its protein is CASSPPVGGNNQPQHF.

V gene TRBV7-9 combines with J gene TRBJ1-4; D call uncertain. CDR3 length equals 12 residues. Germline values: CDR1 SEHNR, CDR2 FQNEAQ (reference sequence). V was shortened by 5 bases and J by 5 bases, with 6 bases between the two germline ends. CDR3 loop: CASSPKNEKLFF. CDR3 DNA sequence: TGTGCCAGCAGCCCAAAGAATGAAAAACTGTTTTTT.

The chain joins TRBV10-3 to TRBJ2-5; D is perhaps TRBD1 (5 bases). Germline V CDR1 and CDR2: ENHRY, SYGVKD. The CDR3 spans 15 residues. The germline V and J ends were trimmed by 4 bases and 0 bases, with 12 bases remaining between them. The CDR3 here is CAISASETDQETQYF. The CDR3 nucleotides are TGTGCCATCAGTGCCTCCGAGACAGACCAAGAGACCCAGTACTTC.

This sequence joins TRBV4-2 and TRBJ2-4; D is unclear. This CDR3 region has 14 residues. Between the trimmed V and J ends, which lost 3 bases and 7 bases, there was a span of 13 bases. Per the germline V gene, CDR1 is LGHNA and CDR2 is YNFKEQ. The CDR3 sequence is CASSQVGRVNIQYF. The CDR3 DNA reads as TGTGCCAGCAGCCAGGTGGGTAGGGTGAACATTCAGTACTTC.

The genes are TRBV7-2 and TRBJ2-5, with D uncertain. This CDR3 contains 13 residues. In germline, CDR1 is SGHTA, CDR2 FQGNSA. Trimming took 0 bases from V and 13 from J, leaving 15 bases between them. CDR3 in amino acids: CASSLAIEHIVYF. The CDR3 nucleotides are TGTGCCAGCAGCTTAGCGATAGAACATATCGTGTACTTC.

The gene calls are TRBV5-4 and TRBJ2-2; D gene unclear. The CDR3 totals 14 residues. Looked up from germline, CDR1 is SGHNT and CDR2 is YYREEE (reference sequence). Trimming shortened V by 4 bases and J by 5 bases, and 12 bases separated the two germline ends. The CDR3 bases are TGTGCCAGCAGCACGTTTTCCCCTACCGGGGAGCTGTTTTTT. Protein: CASSTFSPTGELFF.

CDR3 nucleotide sequence: TGTGCCAGCGTTGCAGGGAATGATGAAAAACTGTTTTTT. As protein: CASVAGNDEKLFF. The chain employs TRBV28 and TRBJ1-4; TRBD1 is a possible D gene (5 bases). Trimming stripped 8 bases from V and 6 bases from J, with 13 bases between. CDR1 is MDHEN, CDR2 SYDVKM, per germline. CDR3 size: 13 residues.

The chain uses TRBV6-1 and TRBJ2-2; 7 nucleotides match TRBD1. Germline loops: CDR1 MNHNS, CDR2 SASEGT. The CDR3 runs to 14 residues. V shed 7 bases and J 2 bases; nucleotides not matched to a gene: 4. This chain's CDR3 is CASTNRGNTGELFF. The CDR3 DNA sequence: TGTGCCAGCACAAACAGGGGCAACACCGGGGAGCTGTTTTTT.

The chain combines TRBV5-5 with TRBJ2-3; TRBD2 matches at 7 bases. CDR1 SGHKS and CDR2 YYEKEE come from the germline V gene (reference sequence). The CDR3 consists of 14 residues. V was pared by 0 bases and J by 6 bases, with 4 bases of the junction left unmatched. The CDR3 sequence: CASSLGREGDTQYF. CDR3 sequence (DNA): TGTGCCAGCAGCTTGGGCAGGGAGGGGGATACGCAGTATTTT.

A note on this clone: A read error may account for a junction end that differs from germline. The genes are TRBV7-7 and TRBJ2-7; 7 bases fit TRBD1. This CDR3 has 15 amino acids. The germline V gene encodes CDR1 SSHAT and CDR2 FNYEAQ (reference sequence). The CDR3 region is CASSPYTGDGYEQYF. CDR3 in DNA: TGTGCTAGCAGCCCCTACACAGGGGACGGCTACGAGCAGTACTTC.

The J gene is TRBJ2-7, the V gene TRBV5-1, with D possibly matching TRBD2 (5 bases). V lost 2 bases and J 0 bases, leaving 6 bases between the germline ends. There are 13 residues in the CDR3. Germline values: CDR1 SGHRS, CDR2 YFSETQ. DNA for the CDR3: TGCGCCAGCAGCTTAGGGAGCTCCTACGAGCAGTACTTC. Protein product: CASSLGSSYEQYF.

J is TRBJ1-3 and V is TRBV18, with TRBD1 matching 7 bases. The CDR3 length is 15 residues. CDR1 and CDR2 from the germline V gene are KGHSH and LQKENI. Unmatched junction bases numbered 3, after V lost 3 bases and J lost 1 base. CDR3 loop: CASSPDRYSGNTIYF. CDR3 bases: TGTGCCAGCTCACCGGACAGGTATTCTGGAAACACCATATATTTT.